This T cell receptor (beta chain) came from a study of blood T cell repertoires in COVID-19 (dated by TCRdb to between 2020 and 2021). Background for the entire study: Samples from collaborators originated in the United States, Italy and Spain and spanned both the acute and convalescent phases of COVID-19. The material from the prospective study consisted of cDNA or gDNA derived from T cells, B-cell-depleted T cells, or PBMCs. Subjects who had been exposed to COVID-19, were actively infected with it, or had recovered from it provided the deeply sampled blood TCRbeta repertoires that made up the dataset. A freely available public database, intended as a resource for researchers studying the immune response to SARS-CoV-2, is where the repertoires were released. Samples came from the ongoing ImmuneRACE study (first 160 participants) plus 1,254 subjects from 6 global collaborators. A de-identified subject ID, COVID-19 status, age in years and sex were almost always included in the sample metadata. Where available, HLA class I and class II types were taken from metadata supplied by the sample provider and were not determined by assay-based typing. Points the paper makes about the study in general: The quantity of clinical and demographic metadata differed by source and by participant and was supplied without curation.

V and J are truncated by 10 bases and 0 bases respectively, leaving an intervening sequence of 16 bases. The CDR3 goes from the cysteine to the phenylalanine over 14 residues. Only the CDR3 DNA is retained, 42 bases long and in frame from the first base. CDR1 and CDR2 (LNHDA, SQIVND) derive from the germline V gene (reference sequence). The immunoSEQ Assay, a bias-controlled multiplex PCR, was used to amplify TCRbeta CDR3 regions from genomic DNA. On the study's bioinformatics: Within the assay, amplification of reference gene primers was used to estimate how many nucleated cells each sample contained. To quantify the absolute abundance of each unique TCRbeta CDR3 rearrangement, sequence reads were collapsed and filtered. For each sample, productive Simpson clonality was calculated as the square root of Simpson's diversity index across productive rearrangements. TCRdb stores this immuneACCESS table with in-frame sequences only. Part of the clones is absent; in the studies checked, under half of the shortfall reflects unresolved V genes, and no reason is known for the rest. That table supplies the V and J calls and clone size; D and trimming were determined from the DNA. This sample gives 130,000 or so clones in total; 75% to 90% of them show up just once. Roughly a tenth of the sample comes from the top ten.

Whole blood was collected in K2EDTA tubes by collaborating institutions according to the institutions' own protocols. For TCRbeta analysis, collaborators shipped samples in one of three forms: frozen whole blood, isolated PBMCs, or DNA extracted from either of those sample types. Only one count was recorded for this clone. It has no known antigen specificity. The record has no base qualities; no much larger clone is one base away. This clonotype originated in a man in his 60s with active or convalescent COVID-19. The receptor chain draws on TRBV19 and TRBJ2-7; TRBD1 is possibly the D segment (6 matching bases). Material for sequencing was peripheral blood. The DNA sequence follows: TGTGCCACTGCCAGGGGTTTTTTCTCCTACGAGCAGTACTTC. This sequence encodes CATARGFFSYEQYF.